This T cell receptor (beta chain) was obtained from a study of blood T cell repertoires in COVID-19. Study information: Samples representing acute and convalescent COVID-19 were sourced from the United States, Italy and Spain. T cells, B-cell-depleted T cells, or PBMCs supplied cDNA or gDNA.

Trimming removed 0 bases from V and 5 bases from J; junction bases left unmatched: 6. Germline V gives CDR1 SGHDN, CDR2 FVKESK. This CDR3 region has 17 residues. TCRdb keeps only in-frame clones here, not all; method: immunoSEQ multiplex PCR. The sample includes over 120,000 clones, about four fifths of them seen just once. The clonotype was recovered from a man between 65 and 80 years old who had recovered from COVID-19. V is TRBV14 and J is TRBJ2-1; 11 nucleotides line up with TRBD2. What was sequenced was peripheral blood. For the CDR3, the DNA is TGTGCCAGCAGCCAAGAACTAGCGGGAGTTCCACACAATGAGCAGTTCTTC. Its translation is CASSQELAGVPHNEQFF.